This T cell receptor beta chain was captured in a study of post-analysis software for immune sequencing data. Presence of unique molecular identifiers characterized the TCR beta cDNA libraries. Some 500,000 cDNA molecules were obtained per 1 to 10 million input T cells. TCRdb independently ran MiXCR on the PCR reads; one entry per CDR3 protein. The repertoire consists of some 450,000 distinct CDR3 sequences, with 40% to 55% occurring once and the leading ten covering 9% to 13%. Study-wide results and limits: In patients, five or six TRBV segments were more frequent than in controls, with TRBV5-6, TRBV5-1 and TRBV20-1 among them. F measure clustering grouped samples strongly by preparation batch. Multiple sclerosis was associated with a significant reduction in normalized Chao1 diversity relative to controls.

This CDR3 is built from 14 residues. Per germline, CDR1 MDHEN and CDR2 SYDVKM. With 5 bases clipped from V and 3 bases from J, the junction kept 7 bases outside the gene matches. On this clonotype: No antigen is known for it.

The material sequenced was blood. The clonotype comes from a girl aged 5 to 17 with multiple sclerosis. This chain connects TRBV28 to TRBJ2-7; the match to TRBD1 covers 7 bases. The CDR3 sequence: CASSRPGTVYEQYF. The CDR3 DNA is TGTGCCAGCAGTCGACCCGGGACAGTCTACGAGCAGTACTTC.